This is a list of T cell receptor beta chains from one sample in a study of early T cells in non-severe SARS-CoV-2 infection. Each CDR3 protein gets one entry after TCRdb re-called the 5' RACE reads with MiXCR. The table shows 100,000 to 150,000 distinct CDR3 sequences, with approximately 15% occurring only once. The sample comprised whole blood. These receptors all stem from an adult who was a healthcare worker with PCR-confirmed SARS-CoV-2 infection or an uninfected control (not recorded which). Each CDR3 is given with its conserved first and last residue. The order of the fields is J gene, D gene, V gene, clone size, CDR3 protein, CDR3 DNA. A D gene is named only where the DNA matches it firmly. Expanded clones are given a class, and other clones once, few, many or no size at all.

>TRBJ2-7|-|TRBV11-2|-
CASSPLWGPTSYEQYF
TGTGCCAGCAGCCCCCTCTGGGGCCCTACCTCGTACGAGCAGTACTTC
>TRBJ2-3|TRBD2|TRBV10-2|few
CASSEAGAVTDTQYF
TGCGCCAGCAGTGAAGCGGGGGCCGTCACAGATACGCAGTATTTT
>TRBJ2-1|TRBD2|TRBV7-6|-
CASSTTAGGPHNEQFF
TGTGCCAGCAGCACGACAGCGGGGGGCCCCCACAATGAGCAGTTCTTC
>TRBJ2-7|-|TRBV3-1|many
CASSQASTYEQYF
TGTGCCAGCAGCCAAGCCTCAACCTACGAGCAGTACTTC
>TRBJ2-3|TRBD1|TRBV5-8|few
CASSWRTGERTDTQYF
TGTGCCAGCAGCTGGCGGACAGGGGAACGTACAGATACGCAGTATTTT
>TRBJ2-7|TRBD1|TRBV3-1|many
CASSHDPGTVEQTLYEQYF
TGTGCCAGCAGCCACGACCCCGGGACAGTTGAACAAACCCTCTACGAGCAGTACTTC
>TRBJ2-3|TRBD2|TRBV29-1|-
CSVELRGGPDTQYF
TGCAGCGTTGAACTGCGGGGGGGCCCCGATACGCAGTATTTT
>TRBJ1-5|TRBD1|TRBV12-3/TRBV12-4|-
CASSRTGNSNQPQHF
TGTGCCAGCAGCCGGACAGGGAATAGCAATCAGCCCCAGCATTTT
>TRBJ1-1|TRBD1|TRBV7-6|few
CASSSGQGKAFF
TGTGCCAGCAGCTCGGGACAGGGGAAAGCTTTCTTT
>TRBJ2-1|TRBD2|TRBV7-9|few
CASSLGPGGAYSEQFF
TGTGCCAGCAGCTTAGGTCCCGGGGGGGCCTACAGTGAGCAGTTCTTC
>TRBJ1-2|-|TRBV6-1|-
CASTGALSYGYTF
TGTGCCAGCACAGGGGCCCTGAGCTATGGCTACACCTTC
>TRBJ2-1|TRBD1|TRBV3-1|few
CASSSLRGPYNEQFF
TGTGCCAGCAGCTCGCTCAGGGGGCCCTACAATGAGCAGTTCTTC
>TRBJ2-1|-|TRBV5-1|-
CASTKGGGYNEQFF
TGCGCCAGCACTAAAGGCGGCGGCTACAATGAGCAGTTCTTC
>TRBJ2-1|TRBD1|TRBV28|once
CASSLPGTGGYNEQFF
TGTGCCAGCAGTTTACCAGGGACAGGGGGGTACAATGAGCAGTTCTTC
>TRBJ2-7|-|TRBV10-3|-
CAISGSVNYEQYF
TGTGCCATCAGCGGCAGCGTCAACTACGAGCAGTACTTC
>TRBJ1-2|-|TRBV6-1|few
CASSEGRQIPNYGYTF
TGTGCCAGCAGTGAAGGGAGGCAGATTCCTAACTATGGCTACACCTTC
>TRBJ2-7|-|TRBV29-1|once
CSVEDQSYEQYF
TGCAGCGTTGAAGATCAATCCTACGAGCAGTACTTC
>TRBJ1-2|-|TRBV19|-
CASGTLSNYGYTF
TGTGCCAGTGGGACATTGTCTAACTATGGCTACACCTTC
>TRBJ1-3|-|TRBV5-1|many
CASSNGYTGSGGNTIYF
TGCGCCAGCAGCAACGGTTATACAGGGTCAGGAGGAAACACCATATATTTT
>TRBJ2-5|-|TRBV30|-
CAWNRGRETQYF
TGTGCCTGGAATAGGGGCAGGGAGACCCAGTACTTC
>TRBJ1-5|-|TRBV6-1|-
CASSEGGEHQPQHF
TGTGCCAGCAGTGAAGGAGGAGAGCATCAGCCCCAGCATTTT
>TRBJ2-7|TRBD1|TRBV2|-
CASSEDLDRGTYEQYF
TGTGCCAGCAGTGAAGATCTGGACAGGGGTACATACGAGCAGTACTTC
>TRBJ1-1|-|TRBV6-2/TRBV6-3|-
CASSYEKGTEAFF
TGTGCCAGCAGTTACGAGAAGGGGACTGAAGCTTTCTTT
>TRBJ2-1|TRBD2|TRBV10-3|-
CAISETSGGYNEQFF
TGTGCCATCAGTGAGACTAGCGGTGGATACAATGAGCAGTTCTTC
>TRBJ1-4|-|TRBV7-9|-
CASTPGTTGEKLFF
TGTGCCAGCACCCCCGGGACGACCGGTGAAAAACTGTTTTTT
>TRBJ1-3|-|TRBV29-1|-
CSASQGMNTIYF
TGCAGCGCGTCACAGGGAATGAACACCATATATTTT
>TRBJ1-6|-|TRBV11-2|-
CASSFRTEDSPLHF
TGTGCCAGCAGCTTTCGGACGGAGGATTCACCCCTCCACTTT
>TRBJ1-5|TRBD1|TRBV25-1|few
CASSGQGNSNQPQHF
TGTGCCAGCAGTGGACAGGGGAACAGCAATCAGCCCCAGCATTTT
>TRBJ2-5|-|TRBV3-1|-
CASSQGPVSETQYF
TGTGCCAGCAGCCAAGGGCCGGTCAGCGAGACCCAGTACTTC
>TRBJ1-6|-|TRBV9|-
CASSGNSQGLSPLHF
TGTGCCAGCAGCGGGAACTCACAGGGTTTATCACCCCTCCACTTT
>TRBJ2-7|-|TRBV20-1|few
CSATMADYEQYF
TGCAGTGCGACCATGGCGGACTACGAGCAGTACTTC
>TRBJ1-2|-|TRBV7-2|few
CASSYKIGYTF
TGTGCCAGCAGCTATAAGATTGGCTACACCTTC
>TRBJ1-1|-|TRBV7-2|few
CASSFSDTEAFF
TGTGCCAGCAGCTTCTCGGACACTGAAGCTTTCTTT
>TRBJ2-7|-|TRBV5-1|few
CASSLTTGSPYEQYF
TGCGCCAGCAGCTTAACAACAGGGTCTCCCTACGAGCAGTACTTC
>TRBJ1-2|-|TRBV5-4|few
CASSLIRGAEGEGLYGYTF
TGTGCCAGCAGCTTGATTAGGGGGGCTGAGGGTGAGGGCCTCTATGGCTACACCTTC
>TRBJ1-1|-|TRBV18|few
CASSPRQAEAFF
TGTGCCAGCTCACCTCGTCAGGCTGAAGCTTTCTTT
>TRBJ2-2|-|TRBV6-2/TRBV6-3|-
CASSPANTGELFF
TGTGCCAGCAGCCCCGCGAACACCGGGGAGCTGTTTTTT
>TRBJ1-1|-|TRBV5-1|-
CASSLMAEGTEAFF
TGCGCCAGCAGCTTGATGGCAGAGGGGACTGAAGCTTTCTTT
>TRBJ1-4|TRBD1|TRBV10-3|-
CAISDGDSGDEKLFF
TGTGCCATCAGTGATGGGGACAGCGGGGATGAAAAACTGTTTTTT
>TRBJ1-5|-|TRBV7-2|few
CASSFFGNLQPQHF
TGTGCCAGCAGCTTCTTCGGCAACCTCCAGCCCCAGCATTTT
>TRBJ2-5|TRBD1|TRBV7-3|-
CASSLSRSGGRETQYF
TGTGCCAGCAGCTTAAGTCGGTCAGGGGGCAGAGAGACCCAGTACTTC
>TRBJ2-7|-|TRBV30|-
CAWRRLPGPYEQYF
TGTGCCTGGAGACGACTACCAGGACCCTACGAGCAGTACTTC
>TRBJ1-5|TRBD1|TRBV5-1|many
CASSLGQGGNQPQHF
TGCGCCAGCAGCTTGGGACAGGGAGGCAATCAGCCCCAGCATTTT
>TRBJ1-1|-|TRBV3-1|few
CASSQEAITGIRTEAFF
TGTGCCAGCAGCCAAGAAGCGATCACAGGGATCCGCACTGAAGCTTTCTTT
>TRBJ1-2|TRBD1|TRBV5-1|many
CASSLGGALNYGYTF
TGCGCCAGCAGCTTAGGGGGCGCCTTGAACTATGGCTACACCTTC
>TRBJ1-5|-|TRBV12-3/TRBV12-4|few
CASSLGGAGGQPQHF
TGTGCCAGCAGTTTGGGAGGGGCAGGCGGCCAGCCCCAGCATTTT
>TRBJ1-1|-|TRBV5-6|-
CASSSAGPAFF
TGTGCCAGCAGCTCTGCAGGGCCAGCTTTCTTT
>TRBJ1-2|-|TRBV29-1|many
CSVDLQGFHGYTF
TGCAGCGTCGACTTACAGGGATTTCATGGCTACACCTTC
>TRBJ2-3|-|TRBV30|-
CAWKLQENTDTQYF
TGTGCCTGGAAGTTGCAGGAAAACACAGATACGCAGTATTTT
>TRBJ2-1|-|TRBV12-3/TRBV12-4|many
CASSLGSNEQFF
TGTGCCAGCAGTTTAGGGAGTAATGAGCAGTTCTTC
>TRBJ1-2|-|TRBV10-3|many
CAISEDRKHGYTF
TGTGCCATCAGTGAGGACAGGAAGCATGGCTACACCTTC
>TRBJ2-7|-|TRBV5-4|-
CASSSPTVSYEQYF
TGTGCCAGCAGCTCACCGACTGTCTCCTACGAGCAGTACTTC
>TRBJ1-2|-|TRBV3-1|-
CASSQDREAAHYTF
TGTGCCAGCAGCCAAGATCGGGAGGCTGCGCACTACACCTTC
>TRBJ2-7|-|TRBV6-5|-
CASSKGQTNYEQYF
TGTGCCAGCAGTAAAGGACAGACCAACTACGAGCAGTACTTC
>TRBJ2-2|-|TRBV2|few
CASSSQGKNTGELFF
TGTGCCAGCAGTTCACAGGGAAAGAACACCGGGGAGCTGTTTTTT
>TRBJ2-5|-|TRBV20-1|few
CSPRGRFQETQYF
TGCAGTCCAAGGGGCAGGTTCCAAGAGACCCAGTACTTC
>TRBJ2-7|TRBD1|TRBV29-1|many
CSVETGTGKSGQYF
TGCAGCGTTGAAACCGGGACAGGAAAGAGTGGGCAGTACTTC
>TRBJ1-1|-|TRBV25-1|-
CASSEGGTEAFF
TGTGCCAGCAGTGAAGGAGGGACTGAAGCTTTCTTT
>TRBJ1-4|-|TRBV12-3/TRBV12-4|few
CASSPRASGVDEKLFF
TGTGCCAGCAGTCCACGGGCCTCTGGGGTCGATGAAAAACTGTTTTTT
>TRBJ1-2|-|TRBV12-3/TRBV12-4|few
CASSLRRGSGGGYTF
TGTGCCAGCAGTTTGCGGAGAGGGAGCGGGGGCGGCTACACCTTC